Listed below are T cell receptor beta chains from one sample, sequenced in a study of siplizumab effects on memory and regulatory T cells. The table came from immunoSEQ multiplex PCR; TCRdb's copy has only in-frame clones and leaves some out. Of 95,000 to 100,000 clones listed, around 90% are singletons. Sequencing was done on a sample of non-Treg CD4+ T cells sorted from blood. The receptors were sampled from a human donor in good health. Both conserved end residues are part of each CDR3. D genes are given only for firm matches. Size is stated for part of the rows, as once, few or many counts, or as a class when the clone is expanded.

J gene: TRBJ1-5
D gene: -
V gene: TRBV6-4
clone size: -
CDR3 DNA: TGTGCCAGCAGTGAGGCGTTGAATCAGCCCCAGCATTTT
CDR3 protein: CASSEALNQPQHF

J gene: TRBJ2-7
D gene: -
V gene: TRBV4-1
clone size: -
CDR3 DNA: TGCGCCAGCAGCCAAGTGTCCAGCGTGACCTACGAGCAGTACTTC
CDR3 protein: CASSQVSSVTYEQYF

J gene: TRBJ2-2
D gene: -
V gene: TRBV6-6
clone size: -
CDR3 DNA: TGTGCCAGCAGACTCTCGAGGGAGCTGTTTTTT
CDR3 protein: CASRLSRELFF

J gene: TRBJ2-1
D gene: -
V gene: TRBV19
clone size: -
CDR3 DNA: TGTGCCAGTAGTATAGAGGCTAGCAGAAGCTCCTACAATGAGCAGTTCTTC
CDR3 protein: CASSIEASRSSYNEQFF

J gene: TRBJ1-1
D gene: -
V gene: TRBV11-3
clone size: once
CDR3 DNA: TGTGCCAGCAGCCTCCAGGGAGCAGCTGAAGCTTTCTTT
CDR3 protein: CASSLQGAAEAFF

J gene: TRBJ2-7
D gene: -
V gene: TRBV5-4
clone size: -
CDR3 DNA: TGTGCCAGCAGCTTAAAAAGCGGGTCCCCCTCGGGTGAGCAGTACTTC
CDR3 protein: CASSLKSGSPSGEQYF

J gene: TRBJ2-1
D gene: TRBD2
V gene: TRBV11-3
clone size: few
CDR3 DNA: TGTGCCAGCAGCTCGAGGACTAGCGGACACAATGAGCAGTTCTTC
CDR3 protein: CASSSRTSGHNEQFF

J gene: TRBJ1-6
D gene: -
V gene: TRBV4-1
clone size: -
CDR3 DNA: TGCGCCAGCAGCCAAGGGTACGGGAACTCTGGATATAATTCACCCCTCCACTTT
CDR3 protein: CASSQGYGNSGYNSPLHF

J gene: TRBJ2-7
D gene: -
V gene: TRBV28
clone size: -
CDR3 DNA: TGTGCCAGCACGATATGGGGCGAGCAGTACTTC
CDR3 protein: CASTIWGEQYF

J gene: TRBJ2-5
D gene: -
V gene: TRBV5-1
clone size: few
CDR3 DNA: TGCGCCAGCAGCTTGGCCCGCGGGGGCGCCCCGGAGACCCAGTACTTC
CDR3 protein: CASSLARGGAPETQYF

J gene: TRBJ2-3
D gene: -
V gene: TRBV6-6
clone size: -
CDR3 DNA: TGTGCCAGCAGTGGCCCAGGCACAGATACGCAGTATTTT
CDR3 protein: CASSGPGTDTQYF

J gene: TRBJ2-3
D gene: TRBD2
V gene: TRBV11-3
clone size: -
CDR3 DNA: TGTGCCAGCAGCTTGGGACTAGCGGGAGAGGGGGCAGATACGCAGTATTTT
CDR3 protein: CASSLGLAGEGADTQYF

J gene: TRBJ2-3
D gene: -
V gene: TRBV27
clone size: -
CDR3 DNA: TGTGCCAGCAGTTTTTCCGGAATCACAGATACGCAGTATTTT
CDR3 protein: CASSFSGITDTQYF

J gene: TRBJ2-2
D gene: TRBD1
V gene: TRBV19
clone size: -
CDR3 DNA: TGTGCCAGTAGTATAGGAGGACAGGGGAGAACCGGGGAGCTGTTTTTT
CDR3 protein: CASSIGGQGRTGELFF

J gene: TRBJ2-5
D gene: -
V gene: TRBV19
clone size: -
CDR3 DNA: TGTGCCAGTAGTCCCCTGGGACCCCCTCTCGCGGAGACCCAGTACTTC
CDR3 protein: CASSPLGPPLAETQYF

J gene: TRBJ1-5
D gene: -
V gene: TRBV28
clone size: once
CDR3 DNA: TGTGCCAGCAGTTTATGGAGGAGGGGCTCACGTTTGCCCCAGCATTTT
CDR3 protein: CASSLWRRGSRLPQHF

J gene: TRBJ2-7
D gene: TRBD2
V gene: TRBV6-6
clone size: -
CDR3 DNA: TGTGCCAGCAGTCTCCTAGCGGAATCCTACGAGCAGTACTTC
CDR3 protein: CASSLLAESYEQYF

J gene: TRBJ1-2
D gene: -
V gene: TRBV6-1
clone size: -
CDR3 DNA: TGTGCCAGCAGTGAAGTTTTGGGCAGGGAGGCAGGCTACACCTTC
CDR3 protein: CASSEVLGREAGYTF

J gene: TRBJ2-7
D gene: -
V gene: TRBV10-3
clone size: -
CDR3 DNA: TGTGCCACTAAGGAGGGGGCGAACGCCCCGGGGGAGCAGTACTTC
CDR3 protein: CATKEGANAPGEQYF

J gene: TRBJ2-5
D gene: TRBD2
V gene: TRBV5-6
clone size: -
CDR3 DNA: TGTGCCAGCAGCTTGGAGGCGGGAGGGCCTTACGGAGAGACCCAGTACTTC
CDR3 protein: CASSLEAGGPYGETQYF

J gene: TRBJ2-1
D gene: -
V gene: TRBV7-9
clone size: -
CDR3 DNA: TGTGCCAGCATCCAAACAGGGAGAGGGGTCAATGAGCAGTTCTTC
CDR3 protein: CASIQTGRGVNEQFF

J gene: TRBJ1-2
D gene: -
V gene: TRBV7-9
clone size: -
CDR3 DNA: TGTGCCAGCAGACCTGAGCGGCTTTGGGGCTACACCTTC
CDR3 protein: CASRPERLWGYTF

J gene: TRBJ1-1
D gene: -
V gene: TRBV11-3
clone size: -
CDR3 DNA: TGTGCCAGCAGCTTACAAACTGAAGCTTTCTTT
CDR3 protein: CASSLQTEAFF

J gene: TRBJ1-2
D gene: -
V gene: TRBV7-9
clone size: once
CDR3 DNA: TGTGCCAGCAGCTTCTTAGGCCCTAACTATGGCTACACCTTC
CDR3 protein: CASSFLGPNYGYTF

J gene: TRBJ1-4
D gene: -
V gene: TRBV18
clone size: once
CDR3 DNA: TGTGCCAGCTCACCAAATGCGGCAACTAATGAAAAACTGTTTTTT
CDR3 protein: CASSPNAATNEKLFF

J gene: TRBJ2-1
D gene: TRBD1
V gene: TRBV7-8
clone size: -
CDR3 DNA: TGTGCCAGCAGCCTGACAGGGGGTTTATACAATGAGCAGTTCTTC
CDR3 protein: CASSLTGGLYNEQFF

J gene: TRBJ2-5
D gene: TRBD1
V gene: TRBV29-1
clone size: -
CDR3 DNA: TGCAGCGTTGAAGATCCGCAGGGGGCACAAGAGACCCAGTACTTC
CDR3 protein: CSVEDPQGAQETQYF

J gene: TRBJ1-4
D gene: TRBD1
V gene: TRBV5-5
clone size: once
CDR3 DNA: TGTGCCAGCAGTCGACAGGGGGGTCATGAAAAACTGTTTTTT
CDR3 protein: CASSRQGGHEKLFF

J gene: TRBJ1-5
D gene: -
V gene: TRBV18
clone size: -
CDR3 DNA: TGTGCCAGCTCACAAACAGGGACAAGCAATCAGCCCCAGCATTTT
CDR3 protein: CASSQTGTSNQPQHF

J gene: TRBJ2-1
D gene: TRBD1
V gene: TRBV4-1
clone size: -
CDR3 DNA: TGCGCCAGCAGCCGCCCAGACAGGGAAAGCGATGAGCAGTTCTTC
CDR3 protein: CASSRPDRESDEQFF

J gene: TRBJ1-1
D gene: -
V gene: TRBV30
clone size: few
CDR3 DNA: TGTGCCTGGATAAACAGGGCGGACACTGAAGCTTTCTTT
CDR3 protein: CAWINRADTEAFF

J gene: TRBJ2-5
D gene: -
V gene: TRBV28
clone size: -
CDR3 DNA: TGTGCCAGCAGTTTCCGGGACGAGACCCAGTACTTC
CDR3 protein: CASSFRDETQYF

J gene: TRBJ2-2
D gene: -
V gene: TRBV4-3
clone size: -
CDR3 DNA: TGCGCCAGCAGCCAAGAAGTGGCTGCTAACACCGGGGAGCTGTTTTTT
CDR3 protein: CASSQEVAANTGELFF

J gene: TRBJ1-5
D gene: -
V gene: TRBV14
clone size: -
CDR3 DNA: TGTGCCAGCAGCCTAGGTGGGGATAGCAATCAGCCCCAGCATTTT
CDR3 protein: CASSLGGDSNQPQHF